This TCR beta chain appears in the sequencing data of a study of cytomegalovirus exposure and HLA in healthy donors. Per the germline V gene, CDR1 is WNHNN and CDR2 is SYGVQD (reference sequence). The CDR3 has 16 amino acids. V lost 6 bases and J lost 5; bases outside the gene matches: 14. Study observations and caveats: A later analysis found first-cohort TCR clusters tended to co-occur in the 130 or so validation repertoires.

Assay: immunoSEQ multiplex PCR; the TCRdb copy retains only in-frame clones and omits some. This table holds about 330,000 clones, roughly 85% found once. Concerning this clone: Its antigen remains unknown.

Specimen: PBMCs. The chain links TRBV10-1 to TRBJ2-5; TRBD1 matches 8 bases. The receptor was derived from a woman younger than 30 in good health and CMV-seronegative. CDR3: CASRPIRGRSVETQYF. CDR3 nucleotides: TGCGCCAGCAGGCCAATCAGGGGGCGATCAGTGGAGACCCAGTACTTC.